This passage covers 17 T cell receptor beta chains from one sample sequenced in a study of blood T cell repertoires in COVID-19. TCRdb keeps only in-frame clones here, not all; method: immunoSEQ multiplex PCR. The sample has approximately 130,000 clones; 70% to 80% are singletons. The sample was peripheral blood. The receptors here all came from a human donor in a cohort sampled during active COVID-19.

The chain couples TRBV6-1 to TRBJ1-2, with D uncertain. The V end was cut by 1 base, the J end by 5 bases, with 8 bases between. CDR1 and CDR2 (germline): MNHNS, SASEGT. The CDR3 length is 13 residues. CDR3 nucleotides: TGTGCCAGCAGTGAAGGGCAGATTTATGGCTACACCTTC. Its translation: CASSEGQIYGYTF.

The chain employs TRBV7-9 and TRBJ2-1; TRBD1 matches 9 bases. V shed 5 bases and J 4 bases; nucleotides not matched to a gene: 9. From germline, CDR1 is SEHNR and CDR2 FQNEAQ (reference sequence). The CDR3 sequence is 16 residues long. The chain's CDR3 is CASSDKDRGGYNEQFF. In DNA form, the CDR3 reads TGTGCCAGCAGCGATAAGGACAGGGGAGGGTACAATGAGCAGTTCTTC. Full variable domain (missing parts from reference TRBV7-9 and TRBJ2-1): DTGVSQNPRHKITKRGQNVTFRCDPISEHNRLYWYRQTLGQGPEFLTYFQNEAQLEKSRLLSDRFSAERPKGSFSTLEIQRTEQGDSAMYLCASSDKDRGGYNEQFFGPGTRLTVL.

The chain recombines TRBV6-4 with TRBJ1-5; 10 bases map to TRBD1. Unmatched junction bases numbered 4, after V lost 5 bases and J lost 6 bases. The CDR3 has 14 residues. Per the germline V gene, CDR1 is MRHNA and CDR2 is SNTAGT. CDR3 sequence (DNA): TGTGCCAGCAGTCCGACAGGGGGCGGTCAGCCCCAGCATTTT. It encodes CASSPTGGGQPQHF.

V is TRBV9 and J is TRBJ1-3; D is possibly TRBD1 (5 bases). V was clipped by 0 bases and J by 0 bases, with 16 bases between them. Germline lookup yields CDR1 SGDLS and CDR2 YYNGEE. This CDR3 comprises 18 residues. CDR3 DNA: TGTGCCAGCAGCGTAGCGGGAGGGGCGACTTACTCTGGAAACACCATATATTTT. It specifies CASSVAGGATYSGNTIYF.

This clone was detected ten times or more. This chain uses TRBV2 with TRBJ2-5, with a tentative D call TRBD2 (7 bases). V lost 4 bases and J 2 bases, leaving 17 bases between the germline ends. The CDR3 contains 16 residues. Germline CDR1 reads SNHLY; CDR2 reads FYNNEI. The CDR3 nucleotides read TGTGCCAGCAGTGGTAGCGCGGGGGCGAGACAAGAGACCCAGTACTTC. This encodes CASSGSAGARQETQYF.

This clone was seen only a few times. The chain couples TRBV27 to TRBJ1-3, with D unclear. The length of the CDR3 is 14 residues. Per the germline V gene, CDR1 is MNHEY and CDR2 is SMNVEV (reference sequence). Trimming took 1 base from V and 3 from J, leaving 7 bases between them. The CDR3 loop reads CASSLLPLGNTIYF. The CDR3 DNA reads TGTGCCAGCAGTTTATTGCCACTTGGAAACACCATATATTTT.

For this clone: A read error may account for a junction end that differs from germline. For the CDR3, the DNA is TGTGCCAGTACCGCCCAGGGACACCGGACCTTC. It is translated as CASTAQGHRTF. The chain combines TRBV19 with TRBJ2-7, with a tentative D call TRBD1 (6 bases). Germline V lookup: CDR1 LNHDA, CDR2 SQIVND (reference sequence). The length of the CDR3 is 11 residues. The full variable domain, completed using reference TRBV19 and TRBJ2-7, is DGGITQSPKYLFRKEGQNVTLSCEQNLNHDAMYWYRQDPGQGLRLIYYSQIVNDFQKGDIAEGYSVSREKKESFPLTVTSAQKNPTAFYLCASTAQGHRTFGPGTRLTVT.

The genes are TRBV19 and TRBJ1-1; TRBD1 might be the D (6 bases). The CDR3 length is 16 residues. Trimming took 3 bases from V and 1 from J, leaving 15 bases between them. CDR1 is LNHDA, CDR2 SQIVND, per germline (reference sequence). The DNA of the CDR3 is TGTGCCAGTAGTATCGAGGCAGGGGCGCCGAACACTGAAGCTTTCTTT. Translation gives CASSIEAGAPNTEAFF.

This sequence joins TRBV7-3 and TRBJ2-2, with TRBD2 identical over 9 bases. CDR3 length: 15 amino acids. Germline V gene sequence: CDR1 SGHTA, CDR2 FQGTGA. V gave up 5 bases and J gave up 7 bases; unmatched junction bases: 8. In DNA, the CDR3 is TGTGCCAGCAGCCCCGGGACTAGCCGAGGCGGGGAGCTGTTTTTT. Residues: CASSPGTSRGGELFF.

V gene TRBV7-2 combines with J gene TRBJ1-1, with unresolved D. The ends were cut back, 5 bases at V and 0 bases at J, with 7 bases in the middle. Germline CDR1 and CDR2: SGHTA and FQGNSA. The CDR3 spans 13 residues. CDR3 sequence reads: CASSEGVNTEAFF. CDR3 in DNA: TGTGCCAGCAGCGAGGGAGTGAACACTGAAGCTTTCTTT. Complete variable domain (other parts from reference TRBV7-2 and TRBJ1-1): GAGVSQSPSNKVTEKGKDVELRCDPISGHTALYWYRQSLGQGLEFLIYFQGNSAPDKSGLPSDRFSAERTGGSVSTLTIQRTQQEDSAVYLCASSEGVNTEAFFGQGTRLTVV.

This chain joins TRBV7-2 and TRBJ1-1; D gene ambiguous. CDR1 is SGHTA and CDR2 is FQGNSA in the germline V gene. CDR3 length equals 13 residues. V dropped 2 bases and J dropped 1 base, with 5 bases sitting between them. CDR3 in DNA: TGTGCCAGCAGCTTAATACAGAACACTGAAGCTTTCTTT. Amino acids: CASSLIQNTEAFF.

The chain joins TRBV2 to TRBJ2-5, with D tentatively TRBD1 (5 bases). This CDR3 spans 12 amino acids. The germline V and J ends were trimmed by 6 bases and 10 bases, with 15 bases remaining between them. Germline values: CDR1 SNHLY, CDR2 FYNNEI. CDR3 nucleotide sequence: TGTGCCAGCAGGCAGGGTTCATATGACCAGTACTTC. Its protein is CASRQGSYDQYF.

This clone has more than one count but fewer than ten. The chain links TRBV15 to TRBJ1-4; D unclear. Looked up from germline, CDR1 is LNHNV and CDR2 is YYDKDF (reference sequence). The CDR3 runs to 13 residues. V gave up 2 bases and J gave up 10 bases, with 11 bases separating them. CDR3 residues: CATSRSKLRKLFF. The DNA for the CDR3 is TGTGCCACCAGCAGATCCAAACTTCGAAAACTGTTTTTT.

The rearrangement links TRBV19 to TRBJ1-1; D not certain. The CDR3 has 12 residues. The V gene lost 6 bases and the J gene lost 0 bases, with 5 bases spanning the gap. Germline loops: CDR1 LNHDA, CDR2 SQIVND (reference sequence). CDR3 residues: CASRHVNTEAFF. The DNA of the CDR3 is TGTGCCAGTAGACACGTGAACACTGAAGCTTTCTTT.

In nucleotides, the CDR3 is TGTGCCAGCAGCCAAGAAATGGGCCGCCATCAGCCCCAGCATTTT. Residues: CASSQEMGRHQPQHF. The V and J genes are TRBV4-2 and TRBJ1-5, with D unresolved. Germline values: CDR1 LGHNA, CDR2 YNFKEQ. This CDR3 spans 15 amino acids. V lost 0 bases to trimming and J lost 5 bases, with 11 bases between them.

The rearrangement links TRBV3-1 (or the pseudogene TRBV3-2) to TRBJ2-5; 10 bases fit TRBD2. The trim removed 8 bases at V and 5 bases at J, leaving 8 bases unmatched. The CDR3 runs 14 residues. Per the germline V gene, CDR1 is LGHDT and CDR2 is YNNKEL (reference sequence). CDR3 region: CASSSSGGWETQYF. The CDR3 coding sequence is TGTGCCAGCTCATCTAGCGGGGGCTGGGAGACCCAGTACTTC.

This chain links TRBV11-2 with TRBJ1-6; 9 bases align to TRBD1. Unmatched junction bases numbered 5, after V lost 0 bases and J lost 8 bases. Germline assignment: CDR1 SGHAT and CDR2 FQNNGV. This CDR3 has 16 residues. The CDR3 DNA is TGTGCCAGCAGCTTAGAGATAGGACAGGGGTATTCACCCCTCCACTTT. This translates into CASSLEIGQGYSPLHF.